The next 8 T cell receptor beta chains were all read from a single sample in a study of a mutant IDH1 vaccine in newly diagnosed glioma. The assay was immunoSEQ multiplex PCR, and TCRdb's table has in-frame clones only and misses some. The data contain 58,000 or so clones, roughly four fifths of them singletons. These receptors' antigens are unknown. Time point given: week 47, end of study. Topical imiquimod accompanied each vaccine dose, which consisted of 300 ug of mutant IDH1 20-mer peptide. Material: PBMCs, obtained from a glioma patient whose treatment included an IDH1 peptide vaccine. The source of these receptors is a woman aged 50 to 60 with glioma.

CDR3 in amino acids: CARSVPSGSASYEQYF. The CDR3 DNA reads TGTGCCAGAAGCGTTCCCTCCGGGTCAGCGTCCTACGAGCAGTACTTC. This chain links TRBV5-3 with TRBJ2-7; D gene ambiguous. TRBV5-3 is reported as an ORF; its role is uncertain. CDR3 size: 16 residues. The V gene lost 4 bases and the J gene lost 1 base, with 18 bases spanning the gap.

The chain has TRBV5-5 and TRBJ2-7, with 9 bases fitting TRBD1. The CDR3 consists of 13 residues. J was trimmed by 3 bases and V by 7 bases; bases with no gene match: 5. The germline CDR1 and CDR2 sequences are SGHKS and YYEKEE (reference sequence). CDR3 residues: CASLQGASYEQYF. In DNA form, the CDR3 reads TGTGCCAGCTTACAGGGGGCTAGCTACGAGCAGTACTTC.

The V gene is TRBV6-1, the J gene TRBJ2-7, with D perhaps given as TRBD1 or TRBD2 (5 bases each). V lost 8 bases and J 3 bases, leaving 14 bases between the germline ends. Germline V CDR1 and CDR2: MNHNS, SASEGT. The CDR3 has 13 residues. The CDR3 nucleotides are TGTGCCAGCGGAGCCGGGGCCGACTACGAGCAGTACTTC. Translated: CASGAGADYEQYF.

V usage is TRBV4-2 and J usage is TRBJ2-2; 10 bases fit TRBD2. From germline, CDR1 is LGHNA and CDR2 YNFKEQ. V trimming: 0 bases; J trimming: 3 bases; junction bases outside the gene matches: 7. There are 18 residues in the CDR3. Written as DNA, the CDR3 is TGTGCCAGCAGCCAAGATCTGAGCGGGGGGGCCGACACCGGGGAGCTGTTTTTT. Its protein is CASSQDLSGGADTGELFF.

In nucleotides, the CDR3 is TGCAGCGTTGGGGGAAGAGGCACTGAAGCTTTCTTT. Its translation: CSVGGRGTEAFF. This chain uses TRBV29-1 with TRBJ1-1, with unresolved D. V lost 4 bases and J 4 bases, leaving 10 bases between the germline ends. The germline V gene has CDR1 SQVTM and CDR2 ANQGSEA. There are 12 residues in the CDR3.

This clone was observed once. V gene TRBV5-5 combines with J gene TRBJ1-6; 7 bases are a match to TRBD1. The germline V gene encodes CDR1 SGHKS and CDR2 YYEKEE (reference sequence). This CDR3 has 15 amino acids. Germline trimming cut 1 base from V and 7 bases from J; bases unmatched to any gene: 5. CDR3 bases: TGTGCCAGCAGCTTGCATGTACAGGGGAATTCACCCCTCCACTTT. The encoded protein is CASSLHVQGNSPLHF.

CDR3 coding DNA: TGTGCCAGCAGCTCTACGGACAGCCCGAACACTGAAGCTTTCTTT. Its translation is CASSSTDSPNTEAFF. The chain links TRBV7-9 to TRBJ1-1; D may be TRBD1 (6 bases). The CDR3 spans 15 residues. Trimming pared 4 bases from V and 1 base from J, leaving 13 bases between. Germline loops: CDR1 SEHNR, CDR2 FQNEAQ (reference sequence).

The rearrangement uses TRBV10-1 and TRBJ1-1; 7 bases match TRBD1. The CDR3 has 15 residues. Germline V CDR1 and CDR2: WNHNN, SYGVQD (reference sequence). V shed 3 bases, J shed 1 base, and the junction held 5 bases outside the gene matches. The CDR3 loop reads CASSDRQGGNTEAFF. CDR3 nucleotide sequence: TGCGCCAGCAGTGACCGCCAGGGGGGGAACACTGAAGCTTTCTTT.